The present entry profiles one T cell receptor (beta chain) with its context. Repertoires were generated with immunoSEQ multiplex PCR, while TCRdb's copy carries only in-frame clones and drops some. This sample has fewer than 150,000 clones, with 90% found just once. This sample was included in a study of control samples from healthy donors and cancer patients. This CDR3 spans 13 amino acids. Trimming took 2 bases from V and 3 from J, leaving 5 bases between them. Per the germline V gene, CDR1 is MNHEY and CDR2 is SMNVEV (reference sequence). This TCR derives from a man aged 18 to 35 in good health. The chain links TRBV27 to TRBJ1-5; D is ambiguous. Input material: blood. In nucleotides, the CDR3 is TGTGCCAGCAGTTTAGCCACCAATCAGCCCCAGCATTTT. Residues: CASSLATNQPQHF.